This TCR beta chain stems from a study of OX40 agonist ivuxolimab in advanced cancers. Study findings and constraints: In general, CD8+ T cells held more expanded clones than CD4+ did, on average. Among the least clonally expanded were partial responders at 0.1-3.0 mg/kg.

The germline V and J ends were trimmed by 6 bases and 3 bases, with 15 bases remaining between them. This CDR3 is built from 14 residues. The germline CDR1 and CDR2 sequences are MNHEY and SVGAGI. The data were produced by immunoSEQ multiplex PCR, yet TCRdb's version contains in-frame clones alone and is incomplete. The table has roughly 72,000 clones, 89% seen once. As concerns this clone: The antigen is unknown.

The starting material was CD4+ or CD8+ T cells sorted from blood, obtained in a trial of the OX40 agonist ivuxolimab. V usage is TRBV6-5 and J usage is TRBJ2-7; possibly TRBD2 for D (5 bases). The receptor's source is an adult with an advanced solid tumor such as melanoma, head and neck, liver or kidney cancer. The CDR3 DNA reads TGTGCCAGCAGCCCCGGACTGGGTAACTACGAGCAGTACTTC. Residues: CASSPGLGNYEQYF.